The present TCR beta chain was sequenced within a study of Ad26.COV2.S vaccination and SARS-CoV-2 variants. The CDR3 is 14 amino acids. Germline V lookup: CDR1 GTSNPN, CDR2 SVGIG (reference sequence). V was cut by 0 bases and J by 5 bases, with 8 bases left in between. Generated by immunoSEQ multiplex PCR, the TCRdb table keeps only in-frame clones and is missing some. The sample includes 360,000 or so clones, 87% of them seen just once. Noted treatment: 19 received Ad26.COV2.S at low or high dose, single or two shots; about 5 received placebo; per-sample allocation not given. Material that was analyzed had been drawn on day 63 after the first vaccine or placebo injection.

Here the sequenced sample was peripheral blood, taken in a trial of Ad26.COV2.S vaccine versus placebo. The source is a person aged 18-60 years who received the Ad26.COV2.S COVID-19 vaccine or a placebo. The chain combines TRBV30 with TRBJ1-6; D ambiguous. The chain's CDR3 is CAWSVGRDNSPLHF. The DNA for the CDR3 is TGTGCCTGGAGTGTGGGGAGGGATAATTCACCCCTCCACTTT.